These T cell receptor beta chains were read from a single sample in a study of CD8 T cells in ankylosing spondylitis. TCRdb re-derived calls from the 5' RACE reads in MiXCR, one entry per CDR3 protein. The sample lists hundreds of thousands of distinct CDR3 sequences; around a quarter were seen once. The sample was blood, either unsorted or a sorted T cell fraction (not recorded which). The source of these receptors is a male donor with ankylosing spondylitis or in good health (not recorded which). The CDR3 runs from the conserved cysteine through the conserved F or W. Each record gives: V gene, D gene, clone size, J gene, CDR3 DNA, CDR3 protein. D genes are given only for firm matches. Clone size is not always given. Where it is, it says once, few, many or a class for expanded clones.

TRBV7-2	.	many	TRBJ2-1	TGTGCCAGCAGCCCCCACGCCGGCCTCGGGTACAATGAGCAGTTCTTC	CASSPHAGLGYNEQFF
TRBV5-1	.	few	TRBJ2-7	TGCGCCAGCAGCTTGGCTTTGAGCTACGAGCAGTACTTC	CASSLALSYEQYF
TRBV29-1	TRBD2	few	TRBJ2-1	TGCAGCGGCGGGGGCAATGAGCAGTTCTTC	CSGGGNEQFF
TRBV12-3/TRBV12-4	.	.	TRBJ2-2	TGTGCCAGCAGGAGAGACCGGGACACCTACACCGGGGAGCTGTTTTTT	CASRRDRDTYTGELFF
TRBV5-5	.	many	TRBJ2-1	TGTGCCAGCAGCTTGACCGCGAGCTCCTACAATGAGCAGTTCTTC	CASSLTASSYNEQFF
TRBV7-6	.	many	TRBJ1-1	TGTGCCAGCAGCTTGGCCCCCGGTGGGAACACTGAAGCTTTCTTT	CASSLAPGGNTEAFF
TRBV5-6	TRBD1	many	TRBJ1-5	TGTGCCAGCAGCATGACGGGACAGGGATCGTTTGGCAATCAGCCCCAGCATTTT	CASSMTGQGSFGNQPQHF
TRBV20-1	TRBD2	many	TRBJ2-1	TGCAGTGCTCCGGGACTAGCGGGAGCCAATGAGCAGTTCTTC	CSAPGLAGANEQFF
TRBV20-1	.	.	TRBJ2-1	TGCAGTGCTAGTTTGGCTAGATACGGGGGCTCCTACAATGAGCAGTTCTTC	CSASLARYGGSYNEQFF
TRBV7-2	.	.	TRBJ2-3	TGTGCCAGCAGCTTAGCAGGGGTTATCCCAGATACGCAGTATTTT	CASSLAGVIPDTQYF
TRBV20-1	TRBD2	few	TRBJ2-5	TGCAGTGCAACTACTAGAAGGAGGGGAGGGGAGACCCAGTACTTC	CSATTRRRGGETQYF
TRBV29-1	.	.	TRBJ2-5	TGCAGCGTTGAAGACTTGGGTCAAGAGACCCAGTACTTC	CSVEDLGQETQYF
TRBV5-5	.	many	TRBJ2-7	TGTGCCAGCAGCTTGGTCGGGGGCCGGGAGACCTACGAGCAGTACTTC	CASSLVGGRETYEQYF
TRBV4-2	.	few	TRBJ2-1	TGTGCCAGCAGCCAAGACGTCGGCAGGCCCTACAATGAGCAGTTCTTC	CASSQDVGRPYNEQFF
TRBV12-3/TRBV12-4	.	many	TRBJ2-7	TGTGCCAGCAGTTCGGGGATTCGGCTCGAGCAGTACTTC	CASSSGIRLEQYF
TRBV27	.	many	TRBJ2-5	TGTGCCAGCAGTTTATCCCCCCAAGAGACCCAGTACTTC	CASSLSPQETQYF
TRBV9	.	.	TRBJ2-3	TGTGCCACCCCGACAGCAATCACAGATACGCAGTATTTT	CATPTAITDTQYF
TRBV15	.	many	TRBJ2-7	TGTGCCACCAGCAGAGATCGACAGTCCTACGAGCAGTACTTC	CATSRDRQSYEQYF
TRBV20-1	.	few	TRBJ2-5	TGCAGTGCTAGTGGCGGAGAGACCCAGTACTTC	CSASGGETQYF
TRBV7-3	TRBD2	many	TRBJ2-1	TGTGCCAGCAGCTTCGGGACTAGCGGGAGGCGATTGGGCAATGAGCAGTTCTTC	CASSFGTSGRRLGNEQFF
TRBV24-1	.	few	TRBJ2-1	TGTGCCACCAGTGAGGGAACAGTGTACAATGAGCAGTTCTTC	CATSEGTVYNEQFF
TRBV29-1	.	many	TRBJ2-7	TGCAGCGTATCCAGGGGTCCCCGTTCCTACGAGCAGTACTTC	CSVSRGPRSYEQYF
TRBV27	TRBD1	many	TRBJ2-3	TGTGCCAGCAGTCATTCGGCGAGACAGGGGCGCACAGATACGCAGTATTTT	CASSHSARQGRTDTQYF
TRBV7-2	TRBD2	.	TRBJ2-3	TGTGCCTGTAAGAGCGGGAGTGCGGATACGCAGTATTTT	CACKSGSADTQYF
TRBV18	.	many	TRBJ2-7	TGTGCCAGCTCACGTACAGGGCTCGAATACGAGCAGTACTTC	CASSRTGLEYEQYF
TRBV12-3/TRBV12-4	.	many	TRBJ2-3	TGTCTCAACCGGGATACGCAGTATTTT	CLNRDTQYF
TRBV10-2	TRBD1	.	TRBJ1-4	TGCGCCACCCAACTCCAGGGGGCCGCTAATGAAAAACTGTTTTTT	CATQLQGAANEKLFF
TRBV18	.	.	TRBJ2-1	TGTGCCAGCTCACCAAGTAGCTCCTACAATGAGCAGTTCTTC	CASSPSSSYNEQFF
TRBV5-1	.	many	TRBJ2-3	TGCGCCAGCAGCAGGGGTGTAGATACGCAGTATTTT	CASSRGVDTQYF
TRBV10-3	.	many	TRBJ2-7	TGTGCCATCAGGCAGGGTTCCGGCTACGAGCAGTACTTC	CAIRQGSGYEQYF
TRBV5-1	.	many	TRBJ2-7	TGCGCCAGCAGCTTGGTGGCCCAACAGGGTTCTCAGCAGTACTTC	CASSLVAQQGSQQYF
TRBV20-1	.	.	TRBJ2-7	TGCAGTGCTAGAGATCAGCCTGTGGACGAGCAGTACTTC	CSARDQPVDEQYF
TRBV7-2	.	many	TRBJ1-5	TGTGCCAGCAGCTTGGCGTCCTATAGCAATCAGCCCCAGCATTTT	CASSLASYSNQPQHF
TRBV29-1	.	.	TRBJ2-1	TGCAGCGTTGAACGGCGATCCTACAATGAGCAGTTCTTC	CSVERRSYNEQFF
TRBV18	.	.	TRBJ2-7	TGTGCCAGCTCAACCACCCCGGACTCCTACGAGCAGTACTTC	CASSTTPDSYEQYF
TRBV5-1	TRBD1	.	TRBJ1-1	TGCGCCAGCAGCCCGGACAGGGGAGCCTCGAACACTGAAGCTTTCTTT	CASSPDRGASNTEAFF
TRBV2	.	few	TRBJ2-4	TGTGCCTCAGGGGGGCGGGAGGACAAAAACATTCAGTACTTC	CASGGREDKNIQYF
TRBV7-2	.	.	TRBJ2-2	TGTGCCAGCAGCGCTCAGGGTACCGGGGAGCTGTTTTTT	CASSAQGTGELFF
TRBV6-5	.	few	TRBJ2-7	TGTTCCCATGGTCGGAGGGCCGATGAGCAGTACTTC	CSHGRRADEQYF
TRBV12-3/TRBV12-4	.	few	TRBJ2-7	TGTGCCAGCAGTCACGGAGGCAACGAGCAGTACTTC	CASSHGGNEQYF
TRBV12-3/TRBV12-4	TRBD2	many	TRBJ2-5	TGTGCCAGCAATGAGCGGGGAAGAGAGACCCAGTACTTC	CASNERGRETQYF
TRBV4-2	TRBD1	many	TRBJ2-7	TGTGCCAGCAGCCAGGGGCGGGACAGGGCATCCTACGAGCAGTACTTC	CASSQGRDRASYEQYF
TRBV5-1	.	many	TRBJ2-3	TGCGCCAGCAGCCCACAGGGTACTAGCACAGATACGCAGTATTTT	CASSPQGTSTDTQYF
TRBV5-1	TRBD2	.	TRBJ2-5	TGCGCCAGCAGCTCTTCCTTAGCGGGAGGGCGAGAGACCCAGTACTTC	CASSSSLAGGRETQYF
TRBV29-1	TRBD1	.	TRBJ2-2	TGCAGCGTTGTCTGGACAGGGAACACCGGGGAGCTGTTTTTT	CSVVWTGNTGELFF
TRBV3-1	.	many	TRBJ1-2	TGTGCCAGCAGCCAAACTTTTTATGGCTACACCTTC	CASSQTFYGYTF
TRBV6-1	.	.	TRBJ2-1	TGTGCCAGCAGCAGACTCGTAAACAATGAGCAGTTCTTC	CASSRLVNNEQFF
TRBV12-3/TRBV12-4	.	many	TRBJ2-1	TGTGCCAGCAGCCGGGACGCGGGGCCCTATCATGAGCAGTTCTTC	CASSRDAGPYHEQFF
TRBV5-5	.	many	TRBJ2-1	TGTGCCAGCAGCCGAGCGGACGGGTACAATGAGCAGTTCTTC	CASSRADGYNEQFF
TRBV29-1	TRBD1	.	TRBJ1-5	TGCAGCGCCCAGACAGGGTCAGGCAATCAGCCCCAGCATTTT	CSAQTGSGNQPQHF
TRBV5-1	TRBD2	many	TRBJ2-1	TGCGCCAGCGCGGTGGGCGGGAGGTACAATGAGCAGTTCTTC	CASAVGGRYNEQFF